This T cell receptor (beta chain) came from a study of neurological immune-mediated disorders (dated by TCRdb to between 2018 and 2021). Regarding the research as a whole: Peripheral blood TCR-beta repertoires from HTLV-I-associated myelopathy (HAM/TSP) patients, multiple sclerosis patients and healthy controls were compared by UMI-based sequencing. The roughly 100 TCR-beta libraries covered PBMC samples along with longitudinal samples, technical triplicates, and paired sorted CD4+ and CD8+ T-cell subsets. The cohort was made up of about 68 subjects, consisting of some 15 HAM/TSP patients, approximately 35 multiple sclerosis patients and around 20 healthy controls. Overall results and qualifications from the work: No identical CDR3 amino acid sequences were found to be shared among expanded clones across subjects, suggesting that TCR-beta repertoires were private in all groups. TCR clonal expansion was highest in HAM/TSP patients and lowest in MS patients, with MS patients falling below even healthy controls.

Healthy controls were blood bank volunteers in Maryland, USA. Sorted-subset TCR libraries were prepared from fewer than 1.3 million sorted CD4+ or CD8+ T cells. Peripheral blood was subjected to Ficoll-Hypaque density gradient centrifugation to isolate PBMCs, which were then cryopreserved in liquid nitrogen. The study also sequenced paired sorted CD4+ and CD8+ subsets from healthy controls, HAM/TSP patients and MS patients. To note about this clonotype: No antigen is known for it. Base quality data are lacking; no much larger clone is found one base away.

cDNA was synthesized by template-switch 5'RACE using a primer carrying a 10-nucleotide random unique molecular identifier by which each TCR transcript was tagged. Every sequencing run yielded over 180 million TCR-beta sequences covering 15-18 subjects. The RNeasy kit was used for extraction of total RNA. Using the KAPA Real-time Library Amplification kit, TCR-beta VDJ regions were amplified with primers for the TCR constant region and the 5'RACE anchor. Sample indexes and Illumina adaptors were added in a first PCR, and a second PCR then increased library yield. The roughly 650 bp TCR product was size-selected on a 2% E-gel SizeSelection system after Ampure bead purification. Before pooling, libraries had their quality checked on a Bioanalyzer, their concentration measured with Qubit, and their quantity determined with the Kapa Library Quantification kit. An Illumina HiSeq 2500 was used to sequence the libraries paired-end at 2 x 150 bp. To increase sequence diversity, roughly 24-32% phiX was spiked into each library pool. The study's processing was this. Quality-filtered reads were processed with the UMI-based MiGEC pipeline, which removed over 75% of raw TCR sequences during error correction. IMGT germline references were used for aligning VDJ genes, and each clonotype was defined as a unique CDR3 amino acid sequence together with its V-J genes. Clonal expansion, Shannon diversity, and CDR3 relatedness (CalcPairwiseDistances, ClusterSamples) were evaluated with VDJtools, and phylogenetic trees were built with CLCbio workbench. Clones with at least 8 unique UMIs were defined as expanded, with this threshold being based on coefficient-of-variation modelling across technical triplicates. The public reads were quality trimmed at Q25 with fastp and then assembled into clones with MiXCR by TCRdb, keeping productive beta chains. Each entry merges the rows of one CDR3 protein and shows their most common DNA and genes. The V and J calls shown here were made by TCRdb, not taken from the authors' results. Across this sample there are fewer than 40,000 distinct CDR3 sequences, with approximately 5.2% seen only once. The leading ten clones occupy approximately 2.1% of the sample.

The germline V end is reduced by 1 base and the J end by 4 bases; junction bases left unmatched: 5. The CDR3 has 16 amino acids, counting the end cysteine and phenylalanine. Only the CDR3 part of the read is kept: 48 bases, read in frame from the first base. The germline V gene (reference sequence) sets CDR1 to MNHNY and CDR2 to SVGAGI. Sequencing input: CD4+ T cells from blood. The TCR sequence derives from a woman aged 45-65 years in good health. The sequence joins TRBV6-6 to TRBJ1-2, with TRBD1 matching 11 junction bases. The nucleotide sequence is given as TGTGCCAGCAGTTACTACCCGGGGACAGGGGGCTATGGCTACACCTTC. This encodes CASSYYPGTGGYGYTF.